A selection of T cell receptor beta chains follows, all from one sample in a study of OX40 agonist ivuxolimab in advanced cancers. Assay: immunoSEQ multiplex PCR; the TCRdb copy retains only in-frame clones and omits some. The sample records fewer than 45,000 clones, about 85% being singletons. The sequenced sample was CD4+ or CD8+ T cells sorted from blood, obtained in a trial of the OX40 agonist ivuxolimab. Source of these receptors: an adult with an advanced solid tumor such as melanoma, head and neck, liver or kidney cancer. Each CDR3 is given with its conserved first and last residue. D genes are given only for firm matches. Clone size is shown for a subset of rows, as once, few, many or a class of expanded clone.

TRBJ2-2,TRBD2,.,TRBV11-2,CASSPGGAGELFF,TGTGCCAGCAGCCCGGGGGGAGCCGGGGAGCTGTTTTTT
TRBJ2-5,.,.,TRBV7-7,CASSPAGRPAETQYF,TGTGCCAGCAGCCCCGCCGGCCGTCCCGCGGAGACCCAGTACTTC
TRBJ1-1,.,.,TRBV6-5,CASSYGEGRIF,TGTGCCAGCAGTTATGGAGAAGGGCGAATCTTT
TRBJ1-1,.,.,TRBV27,CASSLIYGGGTEAFF,TGTGCCAGCAGTTTGATATACGGAGGGGGCACTGAAGCTTTCTTT
TRBJ1-1,.,.,TRBV4-3,CASSQDEIIPEAFF,TGCGCCAGCAGCCAAGATGAGATAATTCCTGAAGCTTTCTTT
TRBJ2-1,TRBD2,.,TRBV9,CASSVQGLAGDEQFF,TGTGCCAGCAGCGTACAGGGACTAGCCGGGGATGAGCAGTTCTTC
TRBJ2-1,.,.,TRBV25-1,CASSAPNRNEQFF,TGTGCCAGCAGTGCCCCCAACCGGAATGAGCAGTTCTTC
TRBJ2-7,.,.,TRBV7-2,CASSLNPGAYEQYF,TGTGCCAGCAGCTTAAACCCCGGTGCCTACGAGCAGTACTTC
TRBJ2-3,TRBD2,.,TRBV9,CASSAWGGGESDTQYF,TGTGCCAGCAGCGCCTGGGGCGGGGGGGAATCGGATACGCAGTATTTT
TRBJ1-5,.,.,TRBV6-5,CASSFGQRQPQHF,TGTGCCAGCAGTTTCGGGCAGAGACAGCCCCAGCATTTT
TRBJ2-1,.,.,TRBV27,CASNPSGSSPEQFF,TGTGCCAGCAACCCCTCGGGAAGCAGCCCAGAGCAGTTCTTC
TRBJ2-7,.,once,TRBV6-4,CASSYSIAYEQYF,TGTGCCAGCAGTTACTCGATAGCCTACGAGCAGTACTTC
TRBJ2-3,.,.,TRBV13,CASSSGEWDTQYF,TGTGCCAGCAGCTCCGGGGAGTGGGATACGCAGTATTTT
TRBJ2-7,TRBD1,.,TRBV4-1,CASSLGTGSSYEQYF,TGCGCCAGCAGCCTAGGGACAGGGAGCTCCTACGAGCAGTACTTC
TRBJ2-1,.,.,TRBV9,CASSVWDNEQFF,TGTGCCAGCAGCGTATGGGACAATGAGCAGTTCTTC